This TCR beta chain was documented in a study of T cell responses to AZD1222 COVID-19 vaccine (dated by TCRdb to the early 2020s). About the study as a whole: TCR sequencing was performed for approximately 240 trial participants, of whom some 200 were given two doses of AZD1222 and roughly 25 were given two doses of MenACWY control vaccine. Trial participants were enrolled by age into subgroups of 18-55, 56-69 and 70-plus years, and around 150, 29 and 61 TCR-sequenced participants, respectively, were included in these subgroups. The investigation overall reported the following: A significant rise in spike-specific TCR breadth and depth was observed after two AZD1222 doses relative to day 0 and relative to MenACWY recipients. Conclusions about previously exposed vaccinees were limited because only six or seven AZD1222 recipients were SARS-CoV-2 seropositive at baseline. Participants were mostly white British and included more females than males, and it was suggested by the authors that clonal diversity may have been underestimated. Nearly half of unique spike-specific TCRs reportedly recognized epitopes outside regions mutated in the B.1.351 and B.1.1.7 variants. Because no day 14 peak-response samples were available, repertoires were characterized only after the peak T cell response. The 56-69-year group was small, and its depth increase did not reach significance, likely because of low power. CD4 TCRs associated with the vaccine covered the entire spike protein, and the dominant responses were in regions 160-218 and 743-854.

The time point label on this specimen signifies: baseline before first vaccination. The treatment or condition label here, explained by the study, means: meningococcal conjugate vaccine given as trial control. Samples from vaccinated people were obtained from the UK trials COV001 and COV002, which included a single-blind randomized controlled phase 2/3 trial of AZD1222 (ChAdOx1 nCoV-19) in healthy adults. For TCRbeta chain sequencing, PBMC samples were collected from trial participants at day 0 and at day 28 after the second dose. A remark on this clone: This receptor's antigen is unknown. No quality values exist for individual bases; no much larger clone is one base distant.

Trimming takes 2 bases off V and 3 bases off J; junction bases not matched to a gene: 5. The CDR3 measures 16 amino acids from cysteine to phenylalanine. Just CDR3 DNA is preserved here, 48 bases in frame from base 1. The CDR3 regions of human TCRbeta chains were subjected to immunosequencing. On the authors' methods: Repertoire TCRs were checked for matches against a reference library of SARS-CoV-2-specific TCRs that had been generated using the MIRA antigen-specificity platform. Breadth was defined as the fraction of unique TCRs that were SARS-CoV-2-associated. Depth was defined as the fraction of total T cells that were SARS-CoV-2-associated. Using the MIRA data, each spike-specific TCR was mapped to the spike region that the TCR reacts to and placed in a CD4 or CD8 class. Log10-transformed breadth and depth values were compared by one-way ANOVA with Sidak's multiple comparisons tests. What TCRdb holds here is the immuneACCESS table cut down to in-frame rearrangements. Part of the clones is not present; checked against another copy, under half of the missing clones reflect an unresolved V gene, and the others are unexplained. V, J and clone size reflect that table, while D and trimming were determined from the DNA. The sample data list 140,000 to 150,000 clones, and 75% to 85% of these were observed just once. The top ten hold roughly 4.3% of the sample.

This clonotype was sampled from an adult in good health. The source was peripheral blood, collected on day 0 of MenACWY control vaccination. The chain links TRBV23-1 with TRBJ2-5, with 11 bases matching TRBD1. TRBV23-1 qualifies as an ORF whose function is uncertain. The CDR3 region: CASSQTRDRGKETQYF. At the DNA level, the sequence is TGCGCCAGCAGTCAAACCCGGGACAGGGGGAAAGAGACCCAGTACTTC.